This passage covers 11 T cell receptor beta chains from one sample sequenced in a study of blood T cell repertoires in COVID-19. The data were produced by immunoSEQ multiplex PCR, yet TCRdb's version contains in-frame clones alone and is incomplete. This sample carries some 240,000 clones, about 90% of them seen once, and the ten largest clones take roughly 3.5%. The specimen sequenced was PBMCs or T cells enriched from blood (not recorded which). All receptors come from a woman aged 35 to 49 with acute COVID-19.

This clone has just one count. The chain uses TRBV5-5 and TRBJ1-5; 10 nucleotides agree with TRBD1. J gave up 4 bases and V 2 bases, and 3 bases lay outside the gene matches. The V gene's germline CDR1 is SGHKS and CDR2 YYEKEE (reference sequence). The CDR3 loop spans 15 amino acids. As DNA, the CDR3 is TGTGCCAGCAGCTTCGGGACAGGGGTGAATCAGCCCCAGCATTTT. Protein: CASSFGTGVNQPQHF. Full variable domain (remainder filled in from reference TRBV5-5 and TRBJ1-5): DAGVTQSPTHLIKTRGQQVTLRCSPISGHKSVSWYQQVLGQGPQFIFQYYEKEERGRGNFPDRFSARQFPNYSSELNVNALLLGDSALYLCASSFGTGVNQPQHFGDGTRLSIL.

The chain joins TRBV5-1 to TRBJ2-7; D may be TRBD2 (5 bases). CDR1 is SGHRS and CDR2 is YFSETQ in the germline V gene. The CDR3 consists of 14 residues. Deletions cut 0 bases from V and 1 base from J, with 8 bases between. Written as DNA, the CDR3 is TGCGCCAGCAGCTTGGGGGGAGATTCCTACGAGCAGTACTTC. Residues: CASSLGGDSYEQYF.

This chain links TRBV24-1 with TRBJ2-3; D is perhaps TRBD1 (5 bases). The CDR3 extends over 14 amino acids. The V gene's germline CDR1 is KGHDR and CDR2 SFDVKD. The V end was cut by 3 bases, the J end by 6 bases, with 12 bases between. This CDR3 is CATSDTGRADTQYF. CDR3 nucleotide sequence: TGTGCCACCAGTGATACCGGCAGGGCGGATACGCAGTATTTT.

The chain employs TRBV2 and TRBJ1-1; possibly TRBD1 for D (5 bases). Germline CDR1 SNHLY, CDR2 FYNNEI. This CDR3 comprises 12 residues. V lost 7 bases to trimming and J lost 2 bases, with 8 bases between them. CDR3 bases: TGTGCCAGCACGCAGGGAAACACTGAAGCTTTCTTT. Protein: CASTQGNTEAFF.

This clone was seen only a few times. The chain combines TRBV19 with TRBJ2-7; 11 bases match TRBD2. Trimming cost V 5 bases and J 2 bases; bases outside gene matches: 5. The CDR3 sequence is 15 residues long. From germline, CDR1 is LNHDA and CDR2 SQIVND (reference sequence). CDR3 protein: CASSLGLAVPYEQYF. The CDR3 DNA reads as TGTGCCAGTAGTTTGGGACTAGCGGTCCCCTACGAGCAGTACTTC. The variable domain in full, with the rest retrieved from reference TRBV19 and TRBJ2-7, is DGGITQSPKYLFRKEGQNVTLSCEQNLNHDAMYWYRQDPGQGLRLIYYSQIVNDFQKGDIAEGYSVSREKKESFPLTVTSAQKNPTAFYLCASSLGLAVPYEQYFGPGTRLTVT.

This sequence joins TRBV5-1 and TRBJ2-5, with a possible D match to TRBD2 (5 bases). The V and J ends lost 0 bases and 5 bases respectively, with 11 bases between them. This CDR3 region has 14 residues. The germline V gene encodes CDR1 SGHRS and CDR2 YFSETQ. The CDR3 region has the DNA TGCGCCAGCAGCTTGGTGAGGGAGCGGGAGACCCAGTACTTC. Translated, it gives CASSLVRERETQYF.

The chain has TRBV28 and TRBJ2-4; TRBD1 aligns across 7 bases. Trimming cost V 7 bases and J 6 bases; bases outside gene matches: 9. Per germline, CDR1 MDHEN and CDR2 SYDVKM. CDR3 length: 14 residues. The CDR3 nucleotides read TGTGCCAGCACCCGACAGGGCCCGCTAAACATTCAGTACTTC. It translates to CASTRQGPLNIQYF. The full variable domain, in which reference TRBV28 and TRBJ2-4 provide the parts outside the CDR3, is DVKVTQSSRYLVKRTGEKVFLECVQDMDHENMFWYRQDPGLGLRLIYFSYDVKMKEKGDIPEGYSVSREKKERFSLILESASTNQTSMYLCASTRQGPLNIQYFGAGTRLSVL.

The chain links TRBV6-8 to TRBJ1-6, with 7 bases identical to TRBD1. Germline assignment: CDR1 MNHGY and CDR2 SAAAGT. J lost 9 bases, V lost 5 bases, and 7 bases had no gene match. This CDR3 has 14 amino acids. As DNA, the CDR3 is TGTGCCAGCAGTAAACAGGGGAGGCGTTCACCCCTCCACTTT. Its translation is CASSKQGRRSPLHF.

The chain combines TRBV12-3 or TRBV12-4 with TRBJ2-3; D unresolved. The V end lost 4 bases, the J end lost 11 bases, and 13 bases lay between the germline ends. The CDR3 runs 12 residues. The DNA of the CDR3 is TGTGCCAGCAGTTACGGAGCAACCAAGCAGTATTTT. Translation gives CASSYGATKQYF.

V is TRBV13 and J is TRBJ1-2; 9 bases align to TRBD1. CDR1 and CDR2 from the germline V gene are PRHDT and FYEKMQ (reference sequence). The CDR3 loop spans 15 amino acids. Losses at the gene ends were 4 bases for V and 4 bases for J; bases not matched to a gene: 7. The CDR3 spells CASSSTGGLGYGYTF. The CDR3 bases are TGTGCCAGCAGCTCGACAGGGGGATTAGGCTATGGCTACACCTTC.

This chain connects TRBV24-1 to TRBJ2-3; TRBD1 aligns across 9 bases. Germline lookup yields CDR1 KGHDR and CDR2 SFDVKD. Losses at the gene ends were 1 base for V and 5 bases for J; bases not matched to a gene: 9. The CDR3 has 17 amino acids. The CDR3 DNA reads TGTGCCACCAGTGATTTCCCAGCACAGGGGGCGAGAGATACGCAGTATTTT. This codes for CATSDFPAQGARDTQYF.